This T cell receptor beta chain was retrieved from a study of shared clonotypes between healthy human individuals. Findings and caveats of the study: Tissue TCR repertoires likely differ from these blood-only repertoires.

Comment on this clone: Its antigen is not identified.

The genomic DNA of each subset was split evenly across several immunoSEQ plates. Sequencing used immunoSEQ multiplex PCR; TCRdb keeps in-frame clones, though not all of them. The sample holds under 600,000 clones, 98% seen once. Naive CD8 cells were CD45RO-negative, positively selected for CCR7, excluding terminally differentiated effector memory CD45RA+ cells. Donors, healthy HIV-negative adults, lacked recent acute infections or vaccinations. This TCR came from a man under 40 in good health. What was sequenced was naive CD8+ T cells sorted from blood.

The CDR3 loop reads CSVRGLAGGYNEQFF. CDR3 DNA: TGCAGCGTGCGCGGACTAGCGGGAGGGTACAATGAGCAGTTCTTC. This sequence joins TRBV29-1 and TRBJ2-1, with 15 bases matching TRBD2. The CDR3 covers 15 residues. V lost 6 bases to trimming and J lost 4 bases; unmatched junction nucleotides: 4. Germline CDR1 SQVTM, CDR2 ANQGSEA.